The entry that follows covers one TCR beta chain sequence. TCR beta CDR3 regions were amplified from RNA transcripts. The HTBI primer set served for first-round RT-PCR of the TCR CDR3. TCRdb reanalysed the multiplex PCR reads using MiXCR and keeps one entry per CDR3 protein. The sample comprises 700,000 or so distinct CDR3 sequences, about a sixth of which are singletons, and under 9.5% rests with the top ten. The data were taken from a study of T cells in Graves' hyperthyroidism and ophthalmopathy. Study at large: Peripheral blood was obtained at initial diagnosis, preceding any treatment.

The study enrolled patients aged 18 to 65 with newly diagnosed hyperthyroidism of under 2 months' duration. Investigators excluded patients with uncontrolled infection, other autoimmune disease, pregnancy or lactation. The CDR3 runs 16 residues. V was pared by 3 bases and J by 8 bases, with 11 bases of the junction left unmatched. From germline, CDR1 is LNHNV and CDR2 YYDKDF (reference sequence). This TCR derives from a man in his late teens or twenties with Graves' hyperthyroidism. V is TRBV15 and J is TRBJ2-4; 9 bases line up with TRBD1. The specimen sequenced was blood. The CDR3 region is CATSRGSTGGRYIQYF. The CDR3 nucleotides are TGTGCCACCAGCAGGGGTTCCACAGGGGGCAGATACATTCAGTACTTC.